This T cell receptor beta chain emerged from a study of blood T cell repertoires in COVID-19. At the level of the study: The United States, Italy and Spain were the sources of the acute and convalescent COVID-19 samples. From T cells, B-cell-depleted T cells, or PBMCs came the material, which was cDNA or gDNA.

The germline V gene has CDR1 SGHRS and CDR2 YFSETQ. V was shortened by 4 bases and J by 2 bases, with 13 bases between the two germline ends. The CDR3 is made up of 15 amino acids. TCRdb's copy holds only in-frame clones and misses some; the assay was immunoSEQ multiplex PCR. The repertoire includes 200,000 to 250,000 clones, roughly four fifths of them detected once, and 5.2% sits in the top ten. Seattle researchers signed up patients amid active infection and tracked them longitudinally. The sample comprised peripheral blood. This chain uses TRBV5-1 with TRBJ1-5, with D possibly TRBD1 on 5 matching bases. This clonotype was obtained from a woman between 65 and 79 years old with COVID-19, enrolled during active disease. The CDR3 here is CASSLAGLGNQPQHF. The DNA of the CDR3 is TGCGCCAGCAGCCTTGCAGGGTTGGGCAATCAGCCCCAGCATTTT.